This entry features one T cell receptor (beta chain) sequence. What it binds is not known. At one end the junction does not follow the germline gene, possibly because of a read error. Whole-study findings and limits: Tumor memory CD4+ T cell TCR gene usage was found to cluster with blood and lymph node memory CD4+ cells and with lymph node naive CD4+ cells. Tumor Tregs overlapped most with tumor, then blood, naive CD4+ cells.

Semi-nested PCR with Nested Universal Primer A followed constant-region reverse priming of full-length variable regions. TCRdb independently ran MiXCR on the 5' RACE reads; one entry per CDR3 protein. This sample yields 62,000 or so distinct CDR3 sequences, of which approximately 27% are seen a single time; around 2.1% belongs to the top ten. The sorted Tregs were CD4+CD25+CD127-/low cells. This TCR derives from a female donor with breast cancer. The sample comprised tumor-infiltrating Tregs sorted from the breast tumor.

The CDR3 DNA sequence: TGTGCCGGCAGGGTACGGGACAGTCCCCACAATGAGCAGTTCTTC. It encodes CAGRVRDSPHNEQFF. The genes are TRBV9 and TRBJ2-1; TRBD1 matches 7 bases. Germline loops: CDR1 SGDLS, CDR2 YYNGEE. The CDR3 covers 15 residues.